This T cell receptor beta chain was documented in a study of blood T cell repertoires in COVID-19. Study overall: Sites in the United States, Italy and Spain provided acute and convalescent COVID-19 samples. The cDNA or gDNA used as material had been derived from T cells, B-cell-depleted T cells, or PBMCs.

The CDR3 length is 13 residues. The trim removed 6 bases at V and 4 bases at J, leaving 3 bases unmatched. Germline CDR1 is SQVTM and CDR2 is ANQGSEA. Per the study methods: Reference gene primer amplification gave estimated nucleated cell counts. Sequenced by immunoSEQ multiplex PCR; TCRdb stores in-frame clones only, minus some. That table is the source of V, J and clone size, and D and trimming were worked out from the DNA. This table has some 220,000 clones, around 84% appearing once. The specimen sequenced was peripheral blood. The clonotype was recovered from a woman aged 60 to 75 who had recovered from COVID-19. The genes are TRBV29-1 and TRBJ1-2; the match to TRBD1 covers 12 bases. The CDR3 sequence is CSVGQGAGYGYTF. Here the CDR3 DNA reads TGCAGCGTGGGACAGGGGGCCGGCTATGGCTACACCTTC.